This record concerns one TCR beta chain sequence. TCRdb's copy holds only in-frame clones and misses some; the assay was immunoSEQ multiplex PCR. The sample carries some 45,000 clones, 70% to 90% recorded once. The cohort excluded patients with autoimmune disease history or systemic immunosuppression. The record originates from a study of OX40 agonist ivuxolimab in advanced cancers. About the study: Eligibility admitted prior anti-PD-1, anti-PD-L1 or anti-CTLA-4 therapy; 30% to 40% had some.

CDR3 size: 16 residues. Germline-derived CDR1 and CDR2 are LNHDA and SQIVND (reference sequence). With 6 bases removed from V and 1 base from J, the gap between germline ends came to 17 bases. The clonotype originates from an adult with an advanced solid tumor such as melanoma, head and neck, liver or kidney cancer. The chain joins TRBV19 to TRBJ2-3, with D perhaps given as TRBD1 or TRBD2 (5 bases each). Material: CD4+ or CD8+ T cells sorted from blood, obtained in a trial of the OX40 agonist ivuxolimab. The CDR3 DNA is TGTGCCAGTAGCGCCTTCAGGGAGATGGGCACAGATACGCAGTATTTT. As protein: CASSAFREMGTDTQYF.